The TCR beta chain under discussion was sequenced for a study of T-cell reconstitution after alpha-beta-depleted transplantation in children. Whole-study findings and limits: One year post-transplant, T-cell counts and diversity were largely derived from T cells produced anew. At day 60, the high TCRbeta diversity found in some patients originated from recipient T cells and thymic progenitors that had survived. Reports say that about two months after transplant, the alpha-beta T cells came out of several hundred graft clones that had expanded.

This CDR3 has 14 amino acids. V lost 1 base and J lost 4; bases outside the gene matches: 3. CDR1 MGHRA and CDR2 YSYEKL come from the germline V gene. The TCRbeta library incorporated unique molecular identifiers. TCRdb processed the PCR reads anew with MiXCR; each CDR3 protein has one entry. This sample carries hundreds of thousands of distinct CDR3 sequences, around 13% of them seen once, and the ten largest clones take 0.79%. This clonotype was seen a few times. Its antigen is not known. The sequences come from PBMCs, collected before TCRalphabeta/CD19-depleted stem cell transplant. The genes are TRBV4-1 and TRBJ2-5, with 7 bases matching TRBD2. The clonotype originates from a girl aged 2-15 years with congenital amegakaryocytic thrombocytopenia, due to receive a stem cell transplant. This chain's CDR3 is CASSQGAGRETQYF. DNA for the CDR3: TGCGCCAGCAGCCAAGGAGCGGGACGAGAGACCCAGTACTTC.